This TCR beta chain emerged from a study of CD8+CD57+ T cells in acquired aplastic anemia. The study's findings and limits: Patients did not significantly differ from controls in CD8+ Simpson's diversity.

Germline loops: CDR1 MGHDK, CDR2 SYGVNS. This CDR3 spans 15 amino acids. Comment on this clonotype: The antigen remains undetermined. Sequence at one end of the junction differs from germline and may be a read error.

It was genomic DNA that served as the template for profiling TCR beta VDJ and CDR3. Via MiXCR, TCRdb re-called the reads, giving one row per CDR3 protein. The sample shows 150,000 to 200,000 distinct CDR3 sequences, just over 45% of them seen only once. The receptor comes from a human donor in good health. Sequenced material: sorted CD4+, CD8+, or CD8+CD57+ T cells (not recorded which) from PBMCs. The V call is TRBV25-1, the J call TRBJ2-5, with D tentatively TRBD2 (5 bases). CDR3 loop: CACSATPSGIETQYF. CDR3 DNA: TGTGCCTGCAGTGCCACCCCCTCCGGGATAGAGACCCAGTACTTC.